Below, 18 T cell receptor beta chains from the same sample are listed, as sequenced in a study of human T cells and chemical hapten exposure. Described time point: patch test 2, 6 weeks after DPC sensitization. Described treatment: therapeutic diphenylcyclopropenone sensitization with weekly scalp DPC. TCRdb used MiXCR to reprocess the RACE reads, holding one entry per CDR3 protein. The sample lists around 360,000 distinct CDR3 sequences, 6% to 7% occurring once. The sequences come from whole blood, collected in connection with sensitization to the hapten diphenylcyclopropenone (DPC). The receptors derive from a young woman with alopecia areata. Some clones in this sample may be carry-over from other donors' samples.

This clonotype was counted between two and nine times. J is TRBJ1-4 and V is TRBV6-6; D is unresolved. This CDR3 is 14 amino acids long. CDR1 is MNHNY, CDR2 SVGAGI, per germline (reference sequence). V was cut by 2 bases and J by 8 bases, with 12 bases left in between. CDR3 loop: CASSYGPQGEKLFF. The CDR3 nucleotides read TGTGCCAGCAGTTACGGGCCACAAGGGGAAAAACTGTTTTTT.

This clonotype has more than one count but fewer than ten. The gene calls are TRBV2 and TRBJ2-3; either TRBD1 or TRBD2 may fit D (5 bases each). V was pared by 4 bases and J by 8 bases, with 19 bases between. Per germline, CDR1 SNHLY and CDR2 FYNNEI. This CDR3 is 15 amino acids long. Written as DNA, the CDR3 is TGTGCCAGCAGTGGGAGTGAGGGGTGGGGTGGTACGCAGTATTTT. It codes for CASSGSEGWGGTQYF.

Ten or more counts support this clonotype. This sequence joins TRBV4-3 and TRBJ2-6; D gene uncertain. CDR3 length equals 16 residues. The germline V gene has CDR1 LGHNA and CDR2 YSLEER. V was trimmed by 4 bases and J by 0 bases, leaving 10 bases between them. CDR3 nucleotide sequence: TGCGCCAGCAGCCTCTACTACGTCTCTGGGGCCAACGTCCTGACTTTC. It specifies CASSLYYVSGANVLTF.

The chain employs TRBV7-9 and TRBJ1-1, with no clear D. Germline V gives CDR1 SEHNR, CDR2 FQNEAQ (reference sequence). V lost 1 base and J 6 bases, leaving 9 bases between the germline ends. This CDR3 is 13 amino acids long. The CDR3 sequence is CASSLVRRPEAFF. Written as DNA, the CDR3 is TGTGCCAGCAGCTTAGTCAGACGCCCTGAAGCTTTCTTT.

The chain employs TRBV7-2 and TRBJ2-1; 10 nucleotides match TRBD1. The J segment lost 5 bases and the V segment lost 1 base, leaving 5 bases of the junction unmatched. This CDR3 region has 16 residues. Germline V lookup: CDR1 SGHTA, CDR2 FQGNSA. Here the CDR3 DNA reads TGTGCCAGCAGCTTAGAACCGGGACAGGGGCACAATGAGCAGTTCTTC. Encoded protein: CASSLEPGQGHNEQFF.

This clonotype was picked up many times. This chain links TRBV7-9 with TRBJ2-3, with D tentatively TRBD1 or TRBD2 (5 bases each). V lost 5 bases and J lost 0, with 12 bases in between. The CDR3 has 15 residues. From germline, CDR1 is SEHNR and CDR2 FQNEAQ (reference sequence). CDR3 residues: CASSIRDGSTDTQYF. CDR3 nucleotides: TGTGCCAGCAGCATCCGGGACGGAAGCACAGATACGCAGTATTTT.

Notes on this clonotype: With a much larger clone just one base away, this may be a read error. The rearrangement uses TRBV4-2 and TRBJ1-1; unclear D gene. Germline V gene lookup returns CDR1 LGHNA and CDR2 YNFKEQ. This CDR3 spans 15 amino acids. The CDR3 loop is CASNQVSASNTEAFF. The DNA for the CDR3 is TGTGCCAGCAACCAAGTGAGCGCCTCGAACACTGAAGCTTTCTTT.

This clonotype was recorded many times. This chain joins TRBV7-2 and TRBJ1-4; D not resolved. This CDR3 region has 12 residues. Trimming shortened V by 2 bases and J by 7 bases, and 5 bases separated the two germline ends. Looked up from germline, CDR1 is SGHTA and CDR2 is FQGNSA. CDR3 coding DNA: TGTGCCAGCAGCTTAAGGCGTGAAAAACTGTTTTTT. It translates to CASSLRREKLFF.

This clonotype was seen repeatedly, ten times or more. The chain links TRBV6-5 to TRBJ2-3, with 8 bases matching TRBD2. CDR1 and CDR2 from the germline V gene are MNHEY and SVGAGI. There are 16 residues in the CDR3. Unmatched junction bases numbered 5, after V lost 2 bases and J lost 1 base. The CDR3 spells CASSYPRGGGTDTQYF. The CDR3 DNA follows: TGTGCCAGCAGTTACCCCCGGGGGGGCGGCACAGATACGCAGTATTTT.

The chain has TRBV6-5 and TRBJ1-5; possibly TRBD1 for D (5 bases). The CDR3 is 13 residues long. Germline V lookup: CDR1 MNHEY, CDR2 SVGAGI. With 3 bases removed from V and 7 bases from J, the gap between germline ends came to 10 bases. This CDR3 reads CASSYQGKQPQHF. In DNA, the CDR3 is TGTGCCAGCAGTTATCAGGGAAAACAGCCCCAGCATTTT.

V and J are TRBV1 and TRBJ2-7; TRBD2, as called in the table, went unchecked against the DNA. TRBV1 is a pseudogene segment. CDR3 length: 13 amino acids. Here the CDR3 DNA reads TGCACCAGCAGCCAATTAGGCCCACGCGAGCAGTACTTC. It encodes CTSSQLGPREQYF.

At least ten counts were recorded for this clonotype. This sequence joins TRBV5-1 and TRBJ1-6; perhaps TRBD1 as D (5 bases). This CDR3 has 15 residues. Germline lookup yields CDR1 SGHRS and CDR2 YFSETQ. Between the trimmed V and J ends, which lost 0 bases and 3 bases, there was a span of 7 bases. The chain's CDR3 is CASSLGQGYNSPLHF. In nucleotides, the CDR3 is TGCGCCAGCAGCTTGGGTCAGGGCTATAATTCACCCCTCCACTTT.

The rearrangement uses TRBV5-1 and TRBJ2-1, with no clear D. The CDR3 sequence is 11 residues long. Trimming removed 7 bases from V and 5 bases from J, with 7 bases in between. Germline V CDR1 and CDR2: SGHRS, YFSETQ. The CDR3 DNA reads TGCGCCAGCGCGAGGAACAATGAGCAGTTCTTC. The encoded protein is CASARNNEQFF. The complete variable domain, with remaining parts taken from reference TRBV5-1 and TRBJ2-1, reads KAGVTQTPRYLIKTRGQQVTLSCSPISGHRSVSWYQQTPGQGLQFLFEYFSETQRNKGNFPGRFSGRQFSNSRSEMNVSTLELGDSALYLCASARNNEQFFGPGTRLTVL.

This clonotype occurred many times. This chain connects TRBV28 to TRBJ2-5; D is possibly TRBD1 (5 bases). Trimming removed 2 bases from V and 1 base from J, with 8 bases in between. Per the germline V gene, CDR1 is MDHEN and CDR2 is SYDVKM. CDR3 length: 14 amino acids. The CDR3 sequence: CASSLKTVQETQYF. The DNA for the CDR3 is TGTGCCAGCAGTTTAAAGACAGTCCAAGAGACCCAGTACTTC. Filled out from reference TRBV28 and TRBJ2-5, the complete variable domain reads DVKVTQSSRYLVKRTGEKVFLECVQDMDHENMFWYRQDPGLGLRLIYFSYDVKMKEKGDIPEGYSVSREKKERFSLILESASTNQTSMYLCASSLKTVQETQYFGPGTRLLVL.

Ten or more counts support this clonotype. The gene calls are TRBV12-3 or TRBV12-4 and TRBJ2-7; D is possibly TRBD2 (5 bases). Trimming shortened V by 6 bases and J by 4 bases, and 10 bases separated the two germline ends. This CDR3 is 12 amino acids long. The CDR3 loop reads CASRREPYEQYF. The CDR3, as DNA: TGTGCCAGCAGGAGGGAACCTTACGAGCAGTACTTC.

There are many counts of this clonotype. The V call is TRBV4-3, the J call TRBJ2-7; D is unclear. Trimming left V 4 bases short and J 2 bases short, with 12 bases between. The CDR3 is 14 residues long. Germline CDR1 reads LGHNA; CDR2 reads YSLEER. DNA for the CDR3: TGCGCCAGCAGCCTCCTAAAGGGCGCCTACGAGCAGTACTTC. Its protein is CASSLLKGAYEQYF.

The chain uses TRBV3-1 and TRBJ2-3; D call uncertain. This CDR3 region has 12 residues. V was pared by 1 base and J by 5 bases, with 4 bases between. Germline CDR1 and CDR2: LGHDT and YNNKEL (reference sequence). CDR3 sequence reads: CASSQVQDTQYF. The CDR3 bases are TGTGCCAGCAGCCAAGTTCAAGATACGCAGTATTTT.

J is TRBJ1-6 and V is TRBV19; D is ambiguous. Germline V CDR1 and CDR2: LNHDA, SQIVND (reference sequence). The V end lost 7 bases, the J end lost 11 bases, and 12 bases lay between the germline ends. CDR3 length: 12 residues. This CDR3 reads CASKKRGTPLHF. DNA of the CDR3: TGTGCCAGTAAAAAGCGGGGTACACCCCTCCACTTT.